One sample yielded the 11 T cell receptor beta chains listed below, sequenced in a study of blood T cell repertoires in COVID-19 (dated by TCRdb to 2018 to 2021). Libraries were prepared through the immunoSEQ multiplex PCR assay. TCRdb provides this immuneACCESS table in a form limited to in-frame rearrangements. Some clones are lacking; in checked studies, under half of them reflect an unresolved V gene, and why the rest are absent is not known. The sample records roughly 260,000 clones, around nine tenths of which are singletons. The ten largest clones represent around 10% of the sample. The sequencing sample was made of peripheral blood. These receptors all stem from a man between 40 and 49 years old who had recovered from COVID-19.

The V call is TRBV11-3, the J call TRBJ2-7; 9 positions agree with TRBD1. CDR3 size: 14 residues. CDR1 SGHNT and CDR2 YENEEA come from the germline V gene. V shed 2 bases, J shed 3 bases, and the junction held 2 bases outside the gene matches. The CDR3 sequence is CASSLRQGDYEQYF. For the CDR3, the DNA is TGTGCCAGCAGCTTACGACAGGGGGACTACGAGCAGTACTTC.

The genes are TRBV5-1 and TRBJ2-3; D perhaps matches TRBD2 (5 bases). CDR1 is SGHRS and CDR2 is YFSETQ in the germline V gene. Between the trimmed V and J ends, which lost 4 bases and 1 base, there was a span of 10 bases. The CDR3 covers 14 residues. The CDR3 bases are TGCGCCAGCAGCCTTGAGAGGGGCACAGATACGCAGTATTTT. Amino acids: CASSLERGTDTQYF.

This chain uses TRBV5-1 with TRBJ2-1; 12 bases match TRBD2. The V gene's germline CDR1 is SGHRS and CDR2 YFSETQ. The V and J ends lost 4 bases and 4 bases, in that order; junction bases with no gene match: 3. The CDR3 sequence is 15 residues long. CDR3 DNA: TGCGCCAGCAGCCCCGGACTAGCGGGGTACAATGAGCAGTTCTTC. It codes for CASSPGLAGYNEQFF. Looking up the rest from reference TRBV5-1 and TRBJ2-1 gives the full variable domain: KAGVTQTPRYLIKTRGQQVTLSCSPISGHRSVSWYQQTPGQGLQFLFEYFSETQRNKGNFPGRFSGRQFSNSRSEMNVSTLELGDSALYLCASSPGLAGYNEQFFGPGTRLTVL.

V is TRBV2 and J is TRBJ2-7; D remains unclear. The germline CDR1 and CDR2 sequences are SNHLY and FYNNEI. V lost 6 bases and J 2 bases, leaving 8 bases between the germline ends. This CDR3 spans 12 amino acids. This CDR3 reads CASRPGTYEQYF. The CDR3, as DNA: TGTGCCAGCAGACCGGGTACCTACGAGCAGTACTTC.

V gene TRBV12-3 or TRBV12-4 combines with J gene TRBJ1-1; TRBD1 aligns across 8 bases. The CDR3 is 13 residues long. V was clipped by 1 base and J by 11 bases; unmatched bases: 6. CDR3 nucleotide sequence: TGTGCCAGCAGTTTAGGTGGACAGGGCGAGGCTTTCTTT. Protein sequence: CASSLGGQGEAFF.

The CDR3 sequence is CASISPQFEAFF. The CDR3 DNA sequence: TGTGCCAGTATCAGTCCACAATTTGAAGCTTTCTTT. V gene TRBV19 combines with J gene TRBJ1-1, with unresolved D. Germline lookup yields CDR1 LNHDA and CDR2 SQIVND (reference sequence). The CDR3 is made up of 12 amino acids. Trimming took 7 bases from V and 7 from J, leaving 13 bases between them.

The rearrangement joins TRBV5-5 to TRBJ2-7; 9 bases map to TRBD1. Germline V gives CDR1 SGHKS, CDR2 YYEKEE (reference sequence). J lost 5 bases, V lost 1 base, and 4 bases had no gene match. The CDR3 has 14 amino acids. The CDR3 sequence: CASSLWDRAHEQYF. Here the CDR3 DNA reads TGTGCCAGCAGCTTGTGGGACAGGGCACACGAGCAGTACTTC.

This clone was observed a single time. The rearrangement uses TRBV30 and TRBJ1-5; D ambiguous. The germline CDR1 and CDR2 sequences are GTSNPN and SVGIG (reference sequence). Trimming took off 3 bases at V and 6 bases at J, with 12 bases between the two ends. The CDR3 runs 13 residues. The CDR3 loop reads CAWREEGTQPQHF. In nucleotides, the CDR3 is TGTGCCTGGAGAGAGGAGGGAACTCAGCCCCAGCATTTT.

The chain combines TRBV12-3 or TRBV12-4 with TRBJ2-1; perhaps TRBD2 as D (6 bases). V was cut by 7 bases and J by 7 bases, with 8 bases left in between. This CDR3 is built from 11 residues. CDR3 residues: CASTLANEQFF. CDR3 coding DNA: TGTGCCAGCACCCTAGCGAATGAGCAGTTCTTC.

The chain employs TRBV7-7 and TRBJ1-1, with D perhaps TRBD1 (6 bases). This CDR3 has 17 amino acids. V shed 2 bases and J shed 2 bases, with 18 bases lying between them. CDR1 and CDR2 from the germline V gene are SSHAT and FNYEAQ (reference sequence). This CDR3 is CASSLIGGGRGNTEAFF. The CDR3 bases are TGTGCCAGCAGCTTAATAGGGGGGGGCAGGGGCAACACTGAAGCTTTCTTT.

The CDR3, as DNA: TGTGCCAGCACATCACAGGGGGCCTACAATGAGCAGTTCTTC. Protein: CASTSQGAYNEQFF. The gene calls are TRBV2 and TRBJ2-1, with 8 positions matching TRBD1. V shed 7 bases and J 2 bases; nucleotides not matched to a gene: 4. Germline values: CDR1 SNHLY, CDR2 FYNNEI. The CDR3 extends over 14 amino acids.